These 27 T cell receptor beta chains share one sample of origin, sequenced in a study of cytomegalovirus exposure and HLA in healthy donors. It was with 60 Vbeta and 13 Jbeta primers that the PCR ran. TCRdb's table, derived via immunoSEQ multiplex PCR, lists solely in-frame clones and lacks some. The table shows about 89,000 clones, with less than 85% occurring only once. Sequencing input: PBMCs. These receptors were obtained from a middle-aged man in good health and CMV-seropositive.

The rearrangement uses TRBV5-1 and TRBJ1-1; D remains unclear. The V and J ends lost 4 bases and 1 base respectively, with 5 bases between them. Germline values: CDR1 SGHRS, CDR2 YFSETQ. This CDR3 is built from 12 residues. Here the CDR3 reads CASSEWNTEAFF. The CDR3 region has the DNA TGCGCCAGCAGCGAGTGGAACACTGAAGCTTTCTTT.

This clone was seen a few times. The V call is TRBV9, the J call TRBJ2-5, with 8 nucleotides matching TRBD2. The J call may be in error: the DNA end matches TRBJ2-7 better. Germline V gives CDR1 SGDLS, CDR2 YYNGEE. The CDR3 consists of 13 residues. CDR3: CASSESGGHEQYF. CDR3 nucleotide sequence: TGTGCCAGCAGCGAAAGCGGGGGCCACGAGCAGTACTTC.

This chain joins TRBV7-2 and TRBJ2-3, with D tentatively TRBD1 (6 bases). Trimming shortened V by 5 bases and J by 5 bases, and 17 bases separated the two germline ends. The CDR3 extends over 15 amino acids. Germline assignment: CDR1 SGHTA and CDR2 FQGNSA. CDR3 in amino acids: CASSLSKLGGDTQYF. The CDR3 coding sequence is TGTGCCAGCAGCCTAAGTAAACTAGGGGGAGATACGCAGTATTTT.

The CDR3 region is CASSDQGPQLRRGNEQFF. The DNA for the CDR3 is TGTGCCAGCAGTGATCAGGGGCCCCAGCTGAGACGGGGCAATGAGCAGTTCTTC. The chain combines TRBV2 with TRBJ2-1; perhaps TRBD1 as D (6 bases). The CDR3 totals 18 residues. Trimming pared 3 bases from V and 6 bases from J, leaving 24 bases between. Germline V gene sequence: CDR1 SNHLY, CDR2 FYNNEI.

This clone has only a few counts. The J gene is TRBJ2-5, the V gene TRBV6-1; 8 nucleotides match TRBD1. V lost 0 bases and J lost 3; bases outside the gene matches: 9. Germline V gene lookup returns CDR1 MNHNS and CDR2 SASEGT. The CDR3 runs to 17 residues. The CDR3 region is CASSEAVGTGSEETQYF. For the CDR3, the DNA is TGTGCCAGCAGTGAAGCCGTAGGGACAGGTAGTGAAGAGACCCAGTACTTC.

The chain recombines TRBV5-4 with TRBJ1-3; 7 nucleotides line up with TRBD1. The trim removed 4 bases at V and 0 bases at J, leaving 4 bases unmatched. The CDR3 is 15 amino acids. The germline V gene encodes CDR1 SGHNT and CDR2 YYREEE (reference sequence). The CDR3 here is CASSRDSSSGNTIYF. The CDR3 bases are TGTGCCAGCAGCCGGGACAGCAGCTCTGGAAACACCATATATTTT. Variable domain in full (rest from reference TRBV5-4 and TRBJ1-3): ETGVTQSPTHLIKTRGQQVTLRCSSQSGHNTVSWYQQALGQGPQFIFQYYREEENGRGNFPPRFSGLQFPNYSSELNVNALELDDSALYLCASSRDSSSGNTIYFGEGSWLTVV.

The chain has TRBV5-1 and TRBJ2-2; possibly TRBD1 for D (6 bases). The CDR3 contains 12 residues. The ends were cut back, 4 bases at V and 7 bases at J, with 8 bases in the middle. Per germline, CDR1 SGHRS and CDR2 YFSETQ. The CDR3 sequence is CASSTDSGELFF. CDR3 in DNA: TGCGCCAGCAGCACGGACAGCGGGGAGCTGTTTTTT.

This clone was observed a single time. The chain couples TRBV19 to TRBJ1-1; D is perhaps TRBD1 (6 bases). Germline V gives CDR1 LNHDA, CDR2 SQIVND (reference sequence). The ends were cut back, 4 bases at V and 1 base at J, with 13 bases in the middle. The CDR3 is made up of 15 amino acids. The DNA for the CDR3 is TGTGCCAGTAGTAAACGGGGACACCCGAACACTGAAGCTTTCTTT. Its translation: CASSKRGHPNTEAFF.

V usage is TRBV5-1 and J usage is TRBJ2-3, with 7 bases matching TRBD1. Looked up from germline, CDR1 is SGHRS and CDR2 is YFSETQ. The CDR3 length is 15 residues. The V gene end was trimmed by 4 bases and the J gene end by 5 bases; junction bases not matched to a gene: 10. CDR3 sequence: CASSVTGDGLDTQYF. The CDR3 bases are TGCGCCAGCAGCGTCACAGGGGATGGATTAGATACGCAGTATTTT. The full variable domain, rest sourced from reference TRBV5-1 and TRBJ2-3, is KAGVTQTPRYLIKTRGQQVTLSCSPISGHRSVSWYQQTPGQGLQFLFEYFSETQRNKGNFPGRFSGRQFSNSRSEMNVSTLELGDSALYLCASSVTGDGLDTQYFGPGTRLTVL.

This rearrangement joins TRBV28 to TRBJ1-6; unclear D gene. Trimming removed 6 bases at V and 1 base at J, with 7 bases between. CDR3 size: 14 residues. Germline V gene sequence: CDR1 MDHEN, CDR2 SYDVKM. The DNA of the CDR3 is TGTGCCAGCAGAACGGGGTCCTATAATTCACCCCTCCACTTT. It encodes CASRTGSYNSPLHF.

This chain joins TRBV7-3 and TRBJ2-2; TRBD2 matches at 14 bases. The CDR3 is 16 amino acids. Germline assignment: CDR1 SGHTA and CDR2 FQGTGA. The ends lost 4 bases at V and 6 bases at J; junction bases unmatched: 4. The CDR3 sequence is CASSYGLAGGAGELFF. In DNA form, the CDR3 reads TGTGCCAGCAGCTACGGACTAGCGGGAGGTGCCGGGGAGCTGTTTTTT.

V gene TRBV28 combines with J gene TRBJ1-4; maybe TRBD1 (5 bases). This CDR3 spans 13 amino acids. Per germline, CDR1 MDHEN and CDR2 SYDVKM. V gave up 4 bases and J gave up 7 bases, with 10 bases separating them. CDR3 coding DNA: TGTGCCAGCAGTTCCGGGGGTCCTGAAAAACTGTTTTTT. Residues: CASSSGGPEKLFF.

The DNA for the CDR3 is TGTGCCAGCAGCGACCCGGCAGAGCGAAGGTATGGCTACACCTTC. This encodes CASSDPAERRYGYTF. V gene TRBV6-1 combines with J gene TRBJ1-2; D is ambiguous. The CDR3 is 15 residues long. In germline, CDR1 is MNHNS, CDR2 SASEGT. Trimming left V 6 bases short and J 5 bases short, with 19 bases between.

The chain is built from TRBV5-1 and TRBJ2-7; 12 bases are a match to TRBD2. V lost 3 bases to trimming and J lost 5 bases; unmatched junction nucleotides: 9. Looked up from germline, CDR1 is SGHRS and CDR2 is YFSETQ. The CDR3 runs to 16 residues. The CDR3 is CASSSPSSGRADEQYF. The CDR3 region has the DNA TGCGCCAGCAGCTCGCCCTCTAGCGGGAGGGCCGACGAGCAGTACTTC.

V usage is TRBV15 and J usage is TRBJ1-3; D possibly corresponds to TRBD1 (5 bases). Germline V lookup: CDR1 LNHNV, CDR2 YYDKDF (reference sequence). This CDR3 contains 15 residues. Trimming took off 0 bases at V and 3 bases at J, with 9 bases between the two ends. The CDR3 DNA sequence: TGTGCCACCAGCAGAGAAGGGGCATTTGGAAACACCATATATTTT. This sequence encodes CATSREGAFGNTIYF.

The chain couples TRBV5-4 to TRBJ2-5; TRBD2 agrees at 15 bases. Germline V gene data show CDR1 as SGHNT and CDR2 as YYREEE (reference sequence). The length of the CDR3 is 16 residues. V lost 0 bases to trimming and J lost 5 bases; unmatched junction nucleotides: 2. The chain's CDR3 is CASSLVGTSGGETQYF. The CDR3 DNA sequence: TGTGCCAGCAGCTTGGTGGGGACTAGCGGGGGGGAGACCCAGTACTTC.

The rearrangement links TRBV6-5 to TRBJ1-6; D unclear. The V gene lost 0 bases and the J gene lost 6 bases, with 9 bases spanning the gap. CDR1 and CDR2 from the germline V gene are MNHEY and SVGAGI. The CDR3 is 15 amino acids. The CDR3, as DNA: TGTGCCAGCAGTTACTCGAGACGGGGTAATTCACCCCTCCACTTT. Encoded protein: CASSYSRRGNSPLHF.

This clone was seen more than once but under ten times. V usage is TRBV21-1 and J usage is TRBJ1-5; the D call TRBD1 from the table was never checked on the DNA. TRBV21-1 is a recognized pseudogene. The CDR3 loop spans 9 amino acids. CDR3 in amino acids: CASSKGQDF. The CDR3, as DNA: TGTGCCAGCAGCAAGGGACAGGATTTT.

The gene calls are TRBV6-1 and TRBJ2-3, with 12 bases that match TRBD2. Trimming at V came to 2 bases and at J to 4 bases, leaving 1 base not matched to a gene. Germline V lookup: CDR1 MNHNS, CDR2 SASEGT. The CDR3 has 15 amino acids. The DNA of the CDR3 is TGTGCCAGCAGTGAATCTAGCGGGGGGGCAGATACGCAGTATTTT. This encodes CASSESSGGADTQYF.

This clone has a handful of counts. The DNA of the CDR3 is TGTGCCAGCAGGGGACAGGGCCCACCTTATAGCAATCAGCCCCAGCATTTT. This sequence encodes CASRGQGPPYSNQPQHF. The V and J genes are TRBV28 and TRBJ1-5, with 9 bases identical to TRBD1. Trimming took 6 bases from V and 0 from J; bases not matched to a gene: 9. Germline V gene data show CDR1 as MDHEN and CDR2 as SYDVKM. This CDR3 has 17 amino acids.

The chain is built from TRBV16 and TRBJ2-1; 8 bases line up with TRBD1. The J segment lost 1 base and the V segment lost 7 bases, leaving 3 bases of the junction unmatched. Germline V gene sequence: CDR1 KGHSY, CDR2 FQNENV. The CDR3 has 14 amino acids. In nucleotides, the CDR3 is TGTGCCAGCACTCGACAGGGGTCCTACAATGAGCAGTTCTTC. Its translation is CASTRQGSYNEQFF.

The gene calls are TRBV7-2 and TRBJ2-2; D not resolved. V lost 3 bases, J lost 6 bases, and 5 bases lay in between. Germline lookup yields CDR1 SGHTA and CDR2 FQGNSA. This CDR3 has 12 residues. The CDR3 DNA reads as TGTGCCAGCAGCTTCTACGCCGGGGAGCTGTTTTTT. Protein: CASSFYAGELFF.

The V call is TRBV7-2, the J call TRBJ2-7; no firm D call. V was clipped by 7 bases and J by 0 bases, with 13 bases between them. The CDR3 runs to 14 residues. Germline V gene data show CDR1 as SGHTA and CDR2 as FQGNSA. CDR3 loop: CASTPRLSSYEQYF. CDR3 in DNA: TGTGCCAGCACCCCAAGACTTAGCTCCTACGAGCAGTACTTC.

The rearrangement links TRBV28 to TRBJ2-7; D is perhaps TRBD2 (6 bases). Trimming took 3 bases from V and 5 from J, leaving 11 bases between them. The CDR3 totals 13 residues. Germline-derived CDR1 and CDR2 are MDHEN and SYDVKM. The CDR3 DNA sequence: TGTGCCAGCAGTTTGGAGGGGCTCAACGAGCAGTACTTC. It codes for CASSLEGLNEQYF.

The chain joins TRBV7-9 to TRBJ1-4; the match to TRBD1 covers 7 bases. In germline, CDR1 is SEHNR, CDR2 FQNEAQ (reference sequence). V shed 5 bases and J 5 bases; nucleotides not matched to a gene: 5. The CDR3 has 14 amino acids. The CDR3 spells CASSLQGRNEKLFF. The CDR3 nucleotides are TGTGCCAGCAGCCTACAGGGGAGGAATGAAAAACTGTTTTTT.

V and J are TRBV5-1 and TRBJ2-5; D call uncertain. Germline assignment: CDR1 SGHRS and CDR2 YFSETQ. The CDR3 extends over 13 amino acids. With 0 bases removed from V and 4 bases from J, the gap between germline ends came to 7 bases. CDR3 in DNA: TGCGCCAGCAGCTTGGGCCACGGAGAGACCCAGTACTTC. Translating gives CASSLGHGETQYF.

The chain employs TRBV5-1 and TRBJ2-1; D unresolved. V lost 3 bases, J lost 8 bases, and 9 bases lay in between. The CDR3 is made up of 12 amino acids. CDR1 is SGHRS, CDR2 YFSETQ, per germline. The CDR3 DNA follows: TGCGCCAGCAGCTCGCACAAGTATGAGCAGTTCTTC. The encoded protein is CASSSHKYEQFF. The full variable domain, in which reference TRBV5-1 and TRBJ2-1 provide the parts outside the CDR3, is KAGVTQTPRYLIKTRGQQVTLSCSPISGHRSVSWYQQTPGQGLQFLFEYFSETQRNKGNFPGRFSGRQFSNSRSEMNVSTLELGDSALYLCASSSHKYEQFFGPGTRLTVL.